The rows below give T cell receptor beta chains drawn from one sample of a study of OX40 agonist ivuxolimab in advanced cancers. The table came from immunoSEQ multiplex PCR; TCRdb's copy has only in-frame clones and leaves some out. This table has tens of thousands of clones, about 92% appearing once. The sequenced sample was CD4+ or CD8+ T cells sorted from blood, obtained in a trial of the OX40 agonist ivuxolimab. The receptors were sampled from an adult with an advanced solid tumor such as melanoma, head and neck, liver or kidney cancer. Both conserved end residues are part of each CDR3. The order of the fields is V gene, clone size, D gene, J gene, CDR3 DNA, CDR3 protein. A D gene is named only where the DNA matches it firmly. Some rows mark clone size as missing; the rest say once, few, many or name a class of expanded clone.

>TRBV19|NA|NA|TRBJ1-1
TGTGCCAGTAGTATAGATAAGCGAGCTGGGGCTGAAGCTTTCTTT
CASSIDKRAGAEAFF
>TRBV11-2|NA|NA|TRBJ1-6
TGTGCCAGCAGCCCTCACAGGGAGGCCGCCCTCCACTTT
CASSPHREAALHF
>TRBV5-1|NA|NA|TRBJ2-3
TGCGCCAGCAGCTTGGCAACTCCAGATACGCAGTATTTT
CASSLATPDTQYF
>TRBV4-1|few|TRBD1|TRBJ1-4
TGCGCCAGCAGCCAAACAGGGGATTTTAAACTGTTTTTT
CASSQTGDFKLFF
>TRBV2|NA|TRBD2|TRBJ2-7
TGTGCCAGCAGTGAAGGGGGCGGGAGGTCCTACGAGCAGTACTTC
CASSEGGGRSYEQYF
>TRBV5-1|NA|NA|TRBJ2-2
TGCGCCAGCAGCTCCCATTACCCTACATTAATACAGGGGAACACCGGGGAGCTGTTTTTT
CASSSHYPTLIQGNTGELFF
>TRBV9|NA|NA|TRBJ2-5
TGTGCCAGCAGCGTAGAGGTCGGGACCCAGTACTTC
CASSVEVGTQYF
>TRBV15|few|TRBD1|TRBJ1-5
TGTGCCACCAGCCCTTATAACCTGGACAGGGCCAATCAGCCCCAGCATTTT
CATSPYNLDRANQPQHF
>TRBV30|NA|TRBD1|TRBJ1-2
TGTGCCTGGAGGGGACAGGGAATCAACTATGGCTACACCTTC
CAWRGQGINYGYTF
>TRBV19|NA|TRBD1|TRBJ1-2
TGTGCCAGTAGTACATCTAATCTTCCGGGACAGGGGATCCGCACCTTC
CASSTSNLPGQGIRTF
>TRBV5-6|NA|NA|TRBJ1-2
TGTGCCAGCAGCTTCCTCGACAGCAAGAACTATGGCTACACCTTC
CASSFLDSKNYGYTF
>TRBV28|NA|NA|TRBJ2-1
TGTGCCAGCCGTCCTTTCAGGGTGAATGAGCAGTTCTTC
CASRPFRVNEQFF
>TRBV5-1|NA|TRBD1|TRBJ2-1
TGCGCCAGCAGCCTGAATATGGGACAGGGACAAAGTGAGCAGTTCTTC
CASSLNMGQGQSEQFF
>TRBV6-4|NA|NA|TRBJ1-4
TGTGCCAGCAGTCGGGACCTGGGTGAAAAACTGTTTTTT
CASSRDLGEKLFF
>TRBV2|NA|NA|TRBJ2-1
TGTGCCAGCAGTGGGGCCCGGCAGTTCTTC
CASSGARQFF
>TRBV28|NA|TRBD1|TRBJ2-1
TGTGCCAGCAGCCTTCCACAGGGGTTGGGTTACAATGAGCAGTTCTTC
CASSLPQGLGYNEQFF
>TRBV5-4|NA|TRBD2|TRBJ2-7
TGTGCCAGCAGCTTGGGCTCTAGCGGGGGGGCCTACGAGCAGTACTTC
CASSLGSSGGAYEQYF
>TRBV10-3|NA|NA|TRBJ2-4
TGTGCCATCAGTGACACCCTAGCCAAAAACATTCAGTACTTC
CAISDTLAKNIQYF
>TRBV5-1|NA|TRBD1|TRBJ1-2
TGCGCCAGCAGCTTGGGACAGGGGGCGAGTGGGGGCTACACCTTC
CASSLGQGASGGYTF
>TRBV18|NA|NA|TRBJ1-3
TGTGCCAGCTCAACCGGACCTGGAAACACCATATATTTT
CASSTGPGNTIYF
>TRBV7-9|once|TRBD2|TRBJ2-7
TGTGCCAGCAGCGCCCCGGGACTAAACTACGAGCAGTACTTC
CASSAPGLNYEQYF
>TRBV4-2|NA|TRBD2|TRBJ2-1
TGTGCCAGCAGTCCTGTTAGCGGGGGGGCCGATGAGCAGTTCTTC
CASSPVSGGADEQFF
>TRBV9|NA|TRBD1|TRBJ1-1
TGTGCCAGCAGCGTAGCTCCGGGACAGGGAACTGAAGCTTTCTTT
CASSVAPGQGTEAFF
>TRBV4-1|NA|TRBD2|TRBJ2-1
TGCGCCAGCAGCCTGACTAGCCGGGATGAGCAGTTCTTC
CASSLTSRDEQFF
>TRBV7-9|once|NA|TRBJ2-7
TGTGCCAGCAGCCCTGGCGTAAAGCAGTACTTC
CASSPGVKQYF
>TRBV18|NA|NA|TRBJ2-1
TGTGCCAGCTCCCTCGACCAATCGACAGGCCCACTCTTC
CASSLDQSTGPLF
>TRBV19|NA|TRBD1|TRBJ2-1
TGTGCCAGTAGTGCGGGACAGGGATTGTGGCATGAGCAGTTCTTC
CASSAGQGLWHEQFF
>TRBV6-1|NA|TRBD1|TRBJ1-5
TGTGCCAGCAGTGAATACCGACAGGGGGTGATCCTTAGTGATCAGCCCCAGCATTTT
CASSEYRQGVILSDQPQHF
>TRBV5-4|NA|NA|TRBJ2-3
TGTGCCAGCAGCCTTACTAGTTTGGATACGCAGTATTTT
CASSLTSLDTQYF
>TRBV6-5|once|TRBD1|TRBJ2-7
TGTGCCAGCAGTGCTCCGGGACAGGGTATTTACGAGCAGTACTTC
CASSAPGQGIYEQYF
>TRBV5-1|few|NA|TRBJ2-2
TGCGCCAGCAGCTTGACCGCCATAACCGGGGAGCTGTTTTTT
CASSLTAITGELFF
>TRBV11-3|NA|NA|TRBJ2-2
TGTGCCAGCAGCTTCATGACGGACACCGGGGAGCTGTTTTTT
CASSFMTDTGELFF
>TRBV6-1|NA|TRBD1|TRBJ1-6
TGTGCCAGCAGTGGCCCGACAAACCTAACAGGGGGAGATTCACCCCTCCACTTT
CASSGPTNLTGGDSPLHF
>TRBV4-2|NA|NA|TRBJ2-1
TGTGCCAGCAGCCAAGATCAACGGGGGCTTTACAATGAGCAGTTCTTC
CASSQDQRGLYNEQFF
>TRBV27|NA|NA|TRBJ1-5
TGTGCCAGCTCCGGCGTCGGGAACAGCAATCAGCCCCAGCATTTT
CASSGVGNSNQPQHF
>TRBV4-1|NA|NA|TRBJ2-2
TGCGCCAGCAGCCAAGAGGAGCAGGGGAGCGGGGAGCTGTTTTTT
CASSQEEQGSGELFF
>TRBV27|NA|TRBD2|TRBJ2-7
TGTGCCAGCAGTGGACTAGCGGCTTCCTACGAGCAGTACTTC
CASSGLAASYEQYF
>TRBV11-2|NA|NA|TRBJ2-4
TGTGCCAGCAGTCCGGGGGCCAGGGACATTCAGTACTTC
CASSPGARDIQYF
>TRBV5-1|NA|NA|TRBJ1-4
TGCGCCAGCAGCTTGGGAGGGGCCGGGGAAAAACTGTTTTTT
CASSLGGAGEKLFF
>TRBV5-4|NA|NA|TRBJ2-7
TGTGCCAGCAGCCCGGACGGTTCCTACGAGCAGTACTTC
CASSPDGSYEQYF
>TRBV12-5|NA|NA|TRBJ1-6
TGTGCTAGTGGTCGAAATTCACCCCTCCACTTT
CASGRNSPLHF
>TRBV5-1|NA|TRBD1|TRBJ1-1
TGCGCCAGCCCCTTACGACCTTCGGACAGGCGTGATATGAACACTGAAGCTTTCTTT
CASPLRPSDRRDMNTEAFF
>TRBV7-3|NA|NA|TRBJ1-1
TGTGCCAGCAGCCCCGGCCGGGGGAACCCTGAAGCTTTCTTT
CASSPGRGNPEAFF
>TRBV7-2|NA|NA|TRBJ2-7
TGTGCCAGCAGTCCGAGTTCCTACGAGCAGTACTTC
CASSPSSYEQYF
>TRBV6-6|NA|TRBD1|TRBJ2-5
TGTGCCAGCAGTACTCCAGACAGGGCCACGCAAGAGACCCAGTACTTC
CASSTPDRATQETQYF
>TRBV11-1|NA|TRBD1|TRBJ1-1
TGTGCCAGCAGCTTACAGGGGGGTAACACTGAAGCTTTCTTT
CASSLQGGNTEAFF
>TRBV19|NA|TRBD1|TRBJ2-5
TGTGCCAGTAGTATTGCCAGGGGGCTCGGGACCCAGTACTTC
CASSIARGLGTQYF
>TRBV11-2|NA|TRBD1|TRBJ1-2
TGTGCCAGCAGCTTAGGACCCGGGACAGGGGGTGGGGGCTACACCTTC
CASSLGPGTGGGGYTF
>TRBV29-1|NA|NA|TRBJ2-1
TGCAGCGTTGAAAGACTAGGGCTGGGCAATGAGCAGTTCTTC
CSVERLGLGNEQFF
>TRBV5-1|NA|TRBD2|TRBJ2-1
TGCGCCAGCGGGTACTCGACGGGGGGTTCGGCTAGCGGGCCACCTAATGAGCAGTTCTTC
CASGYSTGGSASGPPNEQFF
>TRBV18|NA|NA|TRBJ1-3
TGTGCCAGCTCACCGGCTAAATCTGGAAACACCATATATTTT
CASSPAKSGNTIYF
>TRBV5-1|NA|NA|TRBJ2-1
TGCGCCAGCAGCTTGGAAAGGGTCCCTAACAATGAGCAGTTCTTC
CASSLERVPNNEQFF